The 6 T cell receptor beta chains presented below share a single source sample, sequenced in a study of CD8+ T cells in alopecia areata. It was cDNA, reverse transcribed from extracted RNA, that served as the sequencing template. Sequencing was performed with immunoSEQ multiplex PCR; in TCRdb, only in-frame clones are kept and a portion is missing. The table has around 270,000 clones, nearly 60% seen once. Treatment in this sample: oral pan-JAK inhibitor, 5-10 mg twice daily. The starting material was CD4+ T cells sorted from blood, obtained at week 24, from a patient treated with tofacitinib. The origin of the receptors is a human donor with alopecia areata.

This chain links TRBV29-1 with TRBJ1-2; perhaps TRBD1 as D (5 bases). The V gene's germline CDR1 is SQVTM and CDR2 ANQGSEA. Trimming pared 7 bases from V and 4 bases from J, leaving 16 bases between. The CDR3 is 13 residues long. CDR3 DNA: TGCAGCGCCTGGCTTGCAGGGAGCTATGGCTACACCTTC. The encoded protein is CSAWLAGSYGYTF. Together with reference TRBV29-1 and TRBJ1-2, the CDR3 gives the full variable domain: SAVISQKPSRDICQRGTSLTIQCQVDSQVTMMFWYRQQPGQSLTLIATANQGSEATYESGFVIDKFPISRPNLTFSTLTVSNMSPEDSSIYLCSAWLAGSYGYTFGSGTRLTVV.

V gene TRBV5-1 combines with J gene TRBJ2-3, with 7 bases lining up with TRBD2. CDR3 size: 14 residues. V was pared by 2 bases and J by 5 bases, with 5 bases of the junction left unmatched. Germline assignment: CDR1 SGHRS and CDR2 YFSETQ. The CDR3 loop is CASSFVTGGDTQYF. The CDR3 region has the DNA TGCGCCAGCAGCTTTGTCACGGGGGGAGATACGCAGTATTTT.

The chain joins TRBV19 to TRBJ2-7; the match to TRBD1 covers 9 bases. The CDR3 runs 14 residues. Looked up from germline, CDR1 is LNHDA and CDR2 is SQIVND (reference sequence). Losses at the gene ends were 9 bases for V and 3 bases for J; bases not matched to a gene: 9. CDR3 loop: CASRRGQGGYEQYF. CDR3 nucleotides: TGTGCCAGCCGAAGGGGACAGGGCGGCTACGAGCAGTACTTC.

The genes are TRBV29-1 and TRBJ1-1; 7 bases match TRBD1. This CDR3 contains 12 residues. Germline V gene sequence: CDR1 SQVTM, CDR2 ANQGSEA. With V trimmed by 6 bases and J by 6 bases, 7 bases remained unmatched. The CDR3 DNA follows: TGCAGCGTCCGGGGACAGACGTCTGAAGCTTTCTTT. This translates into CSVRGQTSEAFF. The full variable domain, completed using reference TRBV29-1 and TRBJ1-1, is SAVISQKPSRDICQRGTSLTIQCQVDSQVTMMFWYRQQPGQSLTLIATANQGSEATYESGFVIDKFPISRPNLTFSTLTVSNMSPEDSSIYLCSVRGQTSEAFFGQGTRLTVV.

This clone appeared a few times. This chain links TRBV28 with TRBJ1-2; D not certain. V was shortened by 4 bases and J by 8 bases, with 14 bases between the two germline ends. There are 13 residues in the CDR3. Looked up from germline, CDR1 is MDHEN and CDR2 is SYDVKM. The CDR3 region has the DNA TGTGCCAGCAGTTCCCCTCCAGGCGGAGGCTACACCTTC. This gives the protein CASSSPPGGGYTF.

This clone was observed a single time. The rearrangement joins TRBV9 to TRBJ2-3; no definite D call. Germline assignment: CDR1 SGDLS and CDR2 YYNGEE. Trimming cost V 3 bases and J 3 bases, with 17 bases left between them. The CDR3 sequence is 16 residues long. CDR3 coding DNA: TGTGCCAGCAGCGGTACTGACGGAAGAAGTACAGATACGCAGTATTTT. Protein product: CASSGTDGRSTDTQYF.